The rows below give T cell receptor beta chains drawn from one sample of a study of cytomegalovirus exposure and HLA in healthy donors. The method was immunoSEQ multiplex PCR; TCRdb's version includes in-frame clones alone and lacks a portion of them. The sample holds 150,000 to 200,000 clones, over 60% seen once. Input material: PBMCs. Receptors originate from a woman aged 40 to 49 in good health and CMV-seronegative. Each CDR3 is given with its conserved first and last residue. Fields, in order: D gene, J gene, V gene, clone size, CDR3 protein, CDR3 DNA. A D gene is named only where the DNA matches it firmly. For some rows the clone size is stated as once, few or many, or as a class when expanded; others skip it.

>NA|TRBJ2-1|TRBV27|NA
CASSFERLGGAQGEQFF
TGTGCCAGCAGTTTCGAGCGTTTAGGGGGGGCACAAGGCGAGCAGTTCTTC
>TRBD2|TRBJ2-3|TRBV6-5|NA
CASRNSGITDTQYF
TGTGCCAGCAGAAATAGCGGGATCACAGATACGCAGTATTTT
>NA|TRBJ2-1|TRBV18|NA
CASSPPVSGSEQFF
TGTGCCAGCTCACCACCGGTTTCAGGGTCTGAGCAGTTCTTC
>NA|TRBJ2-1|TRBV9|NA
CASSPQPGLYNEQFF
TGTGCCAGCAGCCCCCAGCCTGGACTTTACAATGAGCAGTTCTTC
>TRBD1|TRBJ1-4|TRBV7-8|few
CASSLIPTGVDEKLFF
TGTGCCAGCAGCTTAATCCCGACAGGGGTGGATGAAAAACTGTTTTTT
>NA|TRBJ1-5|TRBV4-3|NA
CASSQRDVLGNQPQHF
TGCGCCAGCAGCCAGAGGGATGTCCTCGGCAATCAGCCCCAGCATTTT
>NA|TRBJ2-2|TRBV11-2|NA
CASSFWLGADPTGELFF
TGTGCCAGCAGCTTTTGGCTGGGAGCCGACCCCACCGGGGAGCTGTTTTTT
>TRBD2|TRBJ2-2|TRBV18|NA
CASSFTSNGLADTGELFF
TGTGCCAGCTCATTTACCTCCAACGGACTAGCGGACACCGGGGAGCTGTTTTTT
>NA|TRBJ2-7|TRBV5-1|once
CASSLEAGTSYEQYF
TGCGCCAGCAGCTTGGAGGCGGGAACCTCCTACGAGCAGTACTTC
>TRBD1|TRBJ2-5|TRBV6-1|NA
CASSERQGFQETQYF
TGTGCCAGCAGTGAAAGACAGGGGTTTCAAGAGACCCAGTACTTC
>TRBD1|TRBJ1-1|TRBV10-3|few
CAIRESETGGNTEAFF
TGTGCCATCAGAGAGTCCGAGACAGGGGGGAACACTGAAGCTTTCTTT
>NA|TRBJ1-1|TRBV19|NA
CASKSGVPTEAFF
TGTGCCAGCAAGTCGGGGGTGCCAACTGAAGCTTTCTTT
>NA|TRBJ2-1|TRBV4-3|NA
CASGPGSYNEQFF
TGCGCCAGCGGGCCCGGCTCCTACAATGAGCAGTTCTTC
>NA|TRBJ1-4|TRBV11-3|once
CASSPQGSYEKLFF
TGTGCCAGCAGCCCGCAGGGAAGTTACGAAAAACTGTTTTTT
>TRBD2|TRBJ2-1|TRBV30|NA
CAWSSSGMDEQFF
TGTGCCTGGAGTTCTAGCGGGATGGATGAGCAGTTCTTC